These T cell receptor beta chains were read from a single sample in a study of blood T cell repertoires in COVID-19. Assay used: immunoSEQ multiplex PCR; TCRdb lists only in-frame clones, some missing. This sample has around 370,000 clones, with more than 75% found just once. Sequenced: PBMCs or T cells enriched from blood (not recorded which). These receptors all come from a woman aged 18 to 35 who had recovered from COVID-19. CDR3s include the opening cysteine and the closing phenylalanine or tryptophan. D genes are given only for firm matches. Rows may omit the clone size; those that give it use once, few, many or a size class.

clone_size d_call j_call v_call cdr3_nt cdr3_aa
once TRBD1 TRBJ1-1 TRBV2 TGTGCCAGCAGGGCCGGGACAGGGATGAACACTGAAGCTTTCTTT CASRAGTGMNTEAFF
NA TRBD2 TRBJ2-1 TRBV5-1 TGCGCCAGCAGCTTGGGGCAGGGACTAGATGAGCAGTTCTTC CASSLGQGLDEQFF
NA TRBD1 TRBJ2-1 TRBV4-1 TGCGCCAGCAGCCGCCTGTTCGGGACAGTTTCCTACAATGAGCAGTTCTTC CASSRLFGTVSYNEQFF
NA NA TRBJ1-1 TRBV14 TGTGCCAGCAGCCTAACAAGGGGGAACACTGAAGCTTTCTTT CASSLTRGNTEAFF
NA NA TRBJ1-2 TRBV7-8 TGTGCCAGCAGCTTACGCAGGGGTGATGGCTACACCTTC CASSLRRGDGYTF
once TRBD2 TRBJ2-3 TRBV24-1 TGTGCCACCAGTGCCCCCGAGGGGCCTAGCGGGACCAGCACAGATACGCAGTATTTT CATSAPEGPSGTSTDTQYF
NA TRBD2 TRBJ2-3 TRBV7-3 TGTGCCAGCCGGACGGGCGGGGGGACAGATACGCAGTATTTT CASRTGGGTDTQYF
NA TRBD2 TRBJ2-2 TRBV10-3 TGTGCCATCAGTGAGGGGGAGCGGGGGGCCCCCGGGGAGCTGTTTTTT CAISEGERGAPGELFF
NA NA TRBJ2-4 TRBV4-1 TGCGCCAGCAGCCTAGGGTTGACAGGCCTAAACATTCAGTACTTC CASSLGLTGLNIQYF
NA TRBD2 TRBJ2-7 TRBV7-2 TGTGCCAGCAGCTTAAAGAGCGGGGGGGCCGCCGAGCAGTACTTC CASSLKSGGAAEQYF
once TRBD1 TRBJ2-3 TRBV2 TGTGCCAGCAGTCGGGACAGGGAAGATACGCAGTATTTT CASSRDREDTQYF
NA NA TRBJ1-2 TRBV29-1 TGCAGCGCCGTTGGCTATGGGGCCCCCTATGGCTACACCTTC CSAVGYGAPYGYTF
NA NA TRBJ1-1 TRBV7-9 TGTGCCAGCAGCTTAGCGCCTTTTGGGCAGGCCCTCCCGAACACTGAAGCTTTCTTT CASSLAPFGQALPNTEAFF
NA NA TRBJ2-5 TRBV9 TGTGCCAGCAGCGTGGCCGACACCAACCAAGAGACCCAGTACTTC CASSVADTNQETQYF
NA NA TRBJ1-2 TRBV29-1 TGCAGCGTTGAAGATAGGCGGATCTATGGCTACACCTTC CSVEDRRIYGYTF
NA NA TRBJ2-2 TRBV27 TGTGCCAGCATCGAGACAGGGAACACCGGGGAGCTGTTTTTT CASIETGNTGELFF
NA NA TRBJ1-4 TRBV5-1 TGCGCCAGCAGCTTGGCGGGTGCTACAACTAATGAAAAACTGTTTTTT CASSLAGATTNEKLFF
once NA TRBJ1-5 TRBV6-1 TGTGCCAGCAGTGAACCGGGGGTGCAGCAGCCCCAGCATTTT CASSEPGVQQPQHF
once TRBD1 TRBJ2-2 TRBV7-9 TGTGCCAGCAGCCTGATTCGGGGACAGAGCTCCGGGGAGCTGTTTTTT CASSLIRGQSSGELFF
once TRBD1 TRBJ2-2 TRBV19 TGTGCCAGTAGTATATCGGACAGGGGTCCGAACACCGGGGAGCTGTTTTTT CASSISDRGPNTGELFF
NA NA TRBJ1-2 TRBV4-3 TGCGCCAGCAGCCAATCAATTGGCAGCGGGGATTATGGCTACACCTTC CASSQSIGSGDYGYTF
once NA TRBJ1-1 TRBV19 TGTGCCAGTAGCACTCGCGACTGGACAGAGAACACTGAAGCTTTCTTT CASSTRDWTENTEAFF
NA NA TRBJ2-5 TRBV4-1 TGCGCCAGCAGCAAAGGTAGCCTAGCTCAGGAGACCCAGTACTTC CASSKGSLAQETQYF
NA TRBD2 TRBJ2-1 TRBV30 TGTGCCTGGAGTCCAGGACTAGCGGACAATGAGCAGTTCTTC CAWSPGLADNEQFF
NA TRBD1 TRBJ2-7 TRBV11-3 TGTGCCAGCAGCCAGGACAGGGGCTCCTACGAGCAGTACTTC CASSQDRGSYEQYF
NA TRBD1 TRBJ1-2 TRBV9 TGTGCCAGCAGCGAAAACCGACGGACAGGGAACTATGGCTACACCTTC CASSENRRTGNYGYTF
once TRBD2 TRBJ2-1 TRBV9 TGTGCCAGCAGCGTGGTGGCGGGGGGGCCGACGAATGAGCAGTTCTTC CASSVVAGGPTNEQFF
NA TRBD1 TRBJ1-3 TRBV5-6 TGTGCCAGCAGCCTTATTGGACAGGCCTTCTCTGGAAACACCATATATTTT CASSLIGQAFSGNTIYF
NA TRBD1 TRBJ1-1 TRBV7-6 TGTGCCAGCAGCTTAACATCTGAGGGGGCAGTTGCTTTCTTT CASSLTSEGAVAFF
once NA TRBJ1-3 TRBV19 TGTGCCAGTTCGAAAAACAGGGACGGCTCTGGAAACACCATATATTTT CASSKNRDGSGNTIYF
NA TRBD1 TRBJ2-3 TRBV6-5 TGTGCCAGCAGGACAGGGTACACAGATACGCAGTATTTT CASRTGYTDTQYF
NA TRBD1 TRBJ2-1 TRBV5-1 TGCGCCAGCAGCTTTCCCGGGACAGGCATTAACAATGAGCAGTTCTTC CASSFPGTGINNEQFF
NA TRBD1 TRBJ1-2 TRBV4-1 TGCGCCAGCAGCCTGGGACAGGGGAACAACTATGGCTACACCTTC CASSLGQGNNYGYTF
NA NA TRBJ2-7 TRBV4-1 TGCGCCAGCAGCCAAGAGGCGGGGGCCTGGAACGAGCAGTACTTC CASSQEAGAWNEQYF
NA NA TRBJ1-2 TRBV4-2 TGTGCCAGCAGCCGAGCGAACTCAGGGGCTCACACCTTC CASSRANSGAHTF
NA TRBD1 TRBJ2-7 TRBV27 TGTGCCAGCAGTCAAGGACAGGGGGTTTCCTACGAGCAGTACTTC CASSQGQGVSYEQYF
NA NA TRBJ2-2 TRBV10-3 TGTGCCATCGCGACGGCGGACACCGGGGAGCTGTTTTTT CAIATADTGELFF
once TRBD2 TRBJ2-2 TRBV7-2 TGTGCCAGCACCCTAGAGGGCGGGGGCACCGGGGAGCTGTTTTTT CASTLEGGGTGELFF
NA TRBD1 TRBJ2-3 TRBV28 TGTGCCAGCAGATCCAGGGGGAGCACAGATACGCAGTATTTT CASRSRGSTDTQYF
NA NA TRBJ1-3 TRBV12-5 TGTGCTAGTGGTTTGGTTGGGTGGGGCGGGGACACCATATATTTT CASGLVGWGGDTIYF
NA TRBD1 TRBJ1-2 TRBV7-9 TGTGCCAGCAGCGCGGACAGGGGGCGCTCGGACTATGGCTACACCTTC CASSADRGRSDYGYTF
NA NA TRBJ1-6 TRBV7-2 TGTGCCAGCAGCTTACGGGGGGTTGGTATCTCCTATAATTCACCCCTCCACTTT CASSLRGVGISYNSPLHF
NA TRBD1 TRBJ1-1 TRBV5-6 TGTGCCAGCATTTACAGGGGCCTGAACACTGAAGCTTTCTTT CASIYRGLNTEAFF
NA NA TRBJ1-5 TRBV7-8 TGTGCCAGCAGCTTAGATTTACAGCCCCAGCATTTT CASSLDLQPQHF
NA TRBD1 TRBJ2-7 TRBV6-1 TGTGCCAGCAGTGACAGGGGGACAGCCTCCTACGAGCAGTACTTC CASSDRGTASYEQYF
NA TRBD1 TRBJ1-1 TRBV29-1 TGCAGCGGGGCAGGGGGTCCCCGAACTGAAGCTTTCTTT CSGAGGPRTEAFF
NA NA TRBJ1-1 TRBV19 TGTGCCAGTAGTTCTGGGCGGGCAGGGAACACTGAAGCTTTCTTT CASSSGRAGNTEAFF
NA NA TRBJ1-3 TRBV7-6 TGTGCCAGCAGCTCCCGAGGCAGGGTCCCTGGTGGAAACACCATATATTTT CASSSRGRVPGGNTIYF
NA NA TRBJ1-1 TRBV7-9 TGTGCCACCCACCCAGCGTCTGAAGCTTTCTTT CATHPASEAFF
once TRBD2 TRBJ2-1 TRBV5-6 TGTGCCAGCAGCTTGACGGCTAGCGGGGGGTACAATGAGCAGTTCTTC CASSLTASGGYNEQFF
NA NA TRBJ1-1 TRBV29-1 TGCAGCGTTGAAAGGCGGCTGAACACTGAAGCTTTCTTT CSVERRLNTEAFF
medium-sized TRBD1 TRBJ1-5 TRBV6-1 TGTGCCAGCAGTGAACTCCCAGACAGGGGGAACCAGCCCCAGCATTTT CASSELPDRGNQPQHF
NA NA TRBJ1-4 TRBV6-5 TGTGCCAGCAGTTACTCGAGGTCCCGGTGGAATGAAAAACTGTTTTTT CASSYSRSRWNEKLFF
NA TRBD1 TRBJ2-7 TRBV14 TGTGCCAGCAGCCCCGGACAGGGGGCCTACGAGCAGTACTTC CASSPGQGAYEQYF
NA NA TRBJ1-2 TRBV15 TGTGCCACGCGGGGCCAGGGCTATGGCTACACCTTC CATRGQGYGYTF